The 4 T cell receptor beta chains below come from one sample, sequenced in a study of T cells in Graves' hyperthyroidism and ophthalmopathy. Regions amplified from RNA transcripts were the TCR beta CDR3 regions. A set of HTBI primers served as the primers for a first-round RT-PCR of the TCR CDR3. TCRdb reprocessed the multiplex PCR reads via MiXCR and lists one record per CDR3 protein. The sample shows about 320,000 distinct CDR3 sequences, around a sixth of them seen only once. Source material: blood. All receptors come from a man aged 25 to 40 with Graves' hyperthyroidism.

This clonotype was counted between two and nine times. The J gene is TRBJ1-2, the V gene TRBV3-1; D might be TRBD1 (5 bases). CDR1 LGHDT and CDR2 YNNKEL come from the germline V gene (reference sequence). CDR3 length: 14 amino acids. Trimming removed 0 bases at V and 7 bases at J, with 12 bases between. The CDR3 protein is CASSQDGQGAGYTF. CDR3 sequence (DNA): TGTGCCAGCAGCCAAGATGGGCAGGGCGCTGGCTACACCTTC.

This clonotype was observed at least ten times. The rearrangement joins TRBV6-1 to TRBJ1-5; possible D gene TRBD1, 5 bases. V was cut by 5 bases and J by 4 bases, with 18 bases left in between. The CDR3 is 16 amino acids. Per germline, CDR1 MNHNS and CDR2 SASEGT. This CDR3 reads CASSPHRTTGNQPQHF. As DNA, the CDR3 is TGTGCCAGCAGTCCCCATAGGACAACGGGTAATCAGCCCCAGCATTTT.

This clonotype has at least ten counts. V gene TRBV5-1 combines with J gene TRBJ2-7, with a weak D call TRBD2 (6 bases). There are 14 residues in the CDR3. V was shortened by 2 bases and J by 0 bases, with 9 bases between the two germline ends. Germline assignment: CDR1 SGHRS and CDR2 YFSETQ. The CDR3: CASSFREPSYEQYF. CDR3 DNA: TGCGCCAGCAGCTTCCGGGAGCCCTCCTACGAGCAGTACTTC.

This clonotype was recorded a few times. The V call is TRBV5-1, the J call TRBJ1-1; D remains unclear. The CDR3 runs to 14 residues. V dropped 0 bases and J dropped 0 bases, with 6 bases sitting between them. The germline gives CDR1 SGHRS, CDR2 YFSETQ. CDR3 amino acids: CASSLVWMNTEAFF. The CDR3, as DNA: TGCGCCAGCAGCTTGGTCTGGATGAACACTGAAGCTTTCTTT.